This T cell receptor (beta chain) was observed in a study of vaccination and CD4 T cells after COVID-19. To note about this clonotype: Its antigen remains unidentified.

The Oncomine TCR Beta short-read assay was applied to DNA of cultured CD4+ T cells. TCRdb re-called the PCR reads through MiXCR, storing one row per CDR3 protein. The table includes about 5,400 distinct CDR3 sequences, under 35% detected once. The treatment denotes: approximately 10-day PBMC culture with coronavirus spike peptide pools or control peptides (ViraFEST assay). Researchers collected the unexposed donor's CD4+ T cells before the COVID-19 pandemic (2011-2018). Study observations and caveats: Spike mono-reactivity was the property of 304 of 307 vaccine-specific clones in convalescent patients.

V lost 4 bases and J 0 bases, leaving 6 bases between the germline ends. This CDR3 has 13 amino acids. The germline CDR1 and CDR2 sequences are KGHDR and SFDVKD. The rearrangement uses TRBV24-1 and TRBJ2-7; D is unresolved. The material sequenced was CD4+ T cells from blood, cultured in vitro. The sequence derives from a human donor in good health. The CDR3 DNA sequence: TGTGCCACCAGTGAGTCAAACTCCTACGAGCAGTACTTC. As protein: CATSESNSYEQYF.